These 22 T cell receptor beta chains came from one sample sequenced in a study of blood T cell repertoires in COVID-19. Method: immunoSEQ multiplex PCR; TCRdb's copy keeps in-frame clones and lacks some. The table includes 200,000 to 250,000 clones, about four fifths detected once. Specimen: PBMCs or T cells enriched from blood (not recorded which). The receptors shown here come from a man aged 60-69 years who had recovered from COVID-19.

This clone has a handful of counts. V and J are TRBV27 and TRBJ1-6; 9 bases agree with TRBD1. Looked up from germline, CDR1 is MNHEY and CDR2 is SMNVEV (reference sequence). This CDR3 region has 15 residues. J lost 7 bases, V lost 0 bases, and 1 base had no gene match. CDR3 loop: CASSLSGQGNSPLHF. The CDR3 DNA reads as TGTGCCAGCAGTTTATCGGGACAGGGAAATTCACCCCTCCACTTT.

The rearrangement joins TRBV5-1 to TRBJ2-1, with 7 bases identical to TRBD2. V lost 4 bases, J lost 8 bases, and 9 bases stayed unmatched. Germline CDR1 and CDR2: SGHRS and YFSETQ. CDR3 size: 14 residues. CDR3 sequence: CASSGDYARHEQFF. In DNA, the CDR3 is TGCGCCAGCAGCGGGGACTACGCCCGTCATGAGCAGTTCTTC.

This rearrangement joins TRBV5-6 to TRBJ1-4; no definite D call. V lost 4 bases and J 5 bases, leaving 12 bases between the germline ends. Germline V gives CDR1 SGHDT, CDR2 YYEEEE. CDR3 length equals 14 residues. CDR3 nucleotides: TGTGCCAGCAGCCCAATAGACGGGAATGAAAAACTGTTTTTT. Translating it yields CASSPIDGNEKLFF. Full variable domain (remainder filled in from reference TRBV5-6 and TRBJ1-4): DAGVTQSPTHLIKTRGQQVTLRCSPKSGHDTVSWYQQALGQGPQFIFQYYEEEERQRGNFPDRFSGHQFPNYSSELNVNALLLGDSALYLCASSPIDGNEKLFFGSGTQLSVL.

The chain joins TRBV2 to TRBJ2-7, with 7 bases identical to TRBD2. Germline V gives CDR1 SNHLY, CDR2 FYNNEI. CDR3 size: 12 residues. The J segment lost 7 bases and the V segment lost 6 bases, leaving 6 bases of the junction unmatched. The CDR3 loop reads CASRAGGSEQYF. CDR3 bases: TGTGCCAGCAGGGCCGGCGGGAGTGAGCAGTACTTC.

The chain carries TRBV10-2 and TRBJ1-2; 10 nucleotides agree with TRBD1. CDR1 WSHSY and CDR2 SAAADI come from the germline V gene. J was trimmed by 6 bases and V by 7 bases; bases with no gene match: 8. CDR3 size: 14 residues. The CDR3 region has the DNA TGCGCCAGCACCAGACAGGGGGCTGGGGATGGCTACACCTTC. The encoded protein is CASTRQGAGDGYTF.

The chain employs TRBV3-1 (or the pseudogene TRBV3-2) and TRBJ1-3, with D possibly being TRBD1 (6 bases). CDR3 size: 16 residues. Germline assignment: CDR1 LGHDT and CDR2 YNNKEL (reference sequence). V gave up 3 bases and J gave up 0 bases, with 12 bases separating them. This CDR3 is CASSQAGAYSGNTIYF. The CDR3 DNA follows: TGTGCCAGCAGCCAGGCAGGGGCCTACTCTGGAAACACCATATATTTT.

The CDR3 loop is CASSFMAGENTEAFF. The CDR3 DNA reads TGTGCCAGCAGCTTTATGGCAGGGGAGAACACTGAAGCTTTCTTT. The V gene is TRBV7-2, the J gene TRBJ1-1, with D possibly matching TRBD1 (6 bases). The CDR3 consists of 15 residues. Germline V CDR1 and CDR2: SGHTA, FQGNSA. Between the trimmed V and J ends, which lost 3 bases and 1 base, there was a span of 12 bases. Combining the CDR3 with reference TRBV7-2 and TRBJ1-1 gives the whole variable domain GAGVSQSPSNKVTEKGKDVELRCDPISGHTALYWYRQSLGQGLEFLIYFQGNSAPDKSGLPSDRFSAERTGGSVSTLTIQRTQQEDSAVYLCASSFMAGENTEAFFGQGTRLTVV.

The chain recombines TRBV6-2 or TRBV6-3 with TRBJ2-2, with D hard to call. V was pared by 5 bases and J by 5 bases, with 12 bases between. The germline V gene encodes CDR1 MNHEY and CDR2 SVGEGT. The CDR3 is 14 residues long. CDR3 nucleotide sequence: TGTGCCAGCAGTCCCGACTCTACAACCGGGGAGCTGTTTTTT. Encoded protein: CASSPDSTTGELFF.

V usage is TRBV29-1 and J usage is TRBJ2-7, with 7 bases matching TRBD1. The CDR3 contains 12 residues. CDR1 is SQVTM and CDR2 is ANQGSEA in the germline V gene. Losses at the gene ends were 4 bases for V and 1 base for J; bases not matched to a gene: 1. This CDR3 reads CSVVTGSYEQYF. Here the CDR3 DNA reads TGCAGCGTTGTGACAGGGTCCTACGAGCAGTACTTC.

The chain recombines TRBV5-8 with TRBJ1-1, with 8 bases aligning to TRBD1. Germline trimming cut 2 bases from V and 6 bases from J; bases unmatched to any gene: 3. The CDR3 spans 13 residues. The germline V gene has CDR1 SGHTS and CDR2 YDEGEE. Here the CDR3 DNA reads TGTGCCAGCAGCTTCGGACAGGGCTCTGAAGCTTTCTTT. Translating gives CASSFGQGSEAFF.

V gene TRBV2 combines with J gene TRBJ2-3, with TRBD1 as a possible D gene (5 bases). The CDR3 runs 13 residues. The germline V gene has CDR1 SNHLY and CDR2 FYNNEI. V lost 6 bases to trimming and J lost 3 bases, with 10 bases between them. CDR3 bases: TGTGCCAGCAGGGGTAGGGGAACAGATACGCAGTATTTT. Its protein product is CASRGRGTDTQYF. The full variable domain, in which reference TRBV2 and TRBJ2-3 provide the parts outside the CDR3, is EPEVTQTPSHQVTQMGQEVILRCVPISNHLYFYWYRQILGQKVEFLVSFYNNEISEKSEIFDDQFSVERPDGSNFTLKIRSTKLEDSAMYFCASRGRGTDTQYFGPGTRLTVL.

The chain joins TRBV7-8 to TRBJ2-5; 7 nucleotides align to TRBD2. V was clipped by 3 bases and J by 3 bases; unmatched bases: 4. Germline CDR1 SGHVS, CDR2 FQNEAQ. There are 14 residues in the CDR3. As DNA, the CDR3 is TGTGCCAGCAGCTTGGCCGCGGGGGAAGAGACCCAGTACTTC. Its translation: CASSLAAGEETQYF.

The chain combines TRBV4-3 with TRBJ1-1, with a weak D call TRBD1 (5 bases). Per germline, CDR1 LGHNA and CDR2 YSLEER. The CDR3 length is 15 residues. Between the trimmed V and J ends, which lost 2 bases and 3 bases, there was a span of 13 bases. CDR3 nucleotide sequence: TGCGCCAGCAGCCAACTCATAGACAGTCACACTGAAGCTTTCTTT. Translated: CASSQLIDSHTEAFF.

The chain has TRBV5-6 and TRBJ1-2; D perhaps matches TRBD1 (5 bases). CDR3 length: 14 amino acids. The V end was cut by 1 base, the J end by 2 bases, with 9 bases between. Germline values: CDR1 SGHDT, CDR2 YYEEEE. In DNA, the CDR3 is TGTGCCAGCAGCTTGTTGGGGGGGAACTATGGCTACACCTTC. Protein sequence: CASSLLGGNYGYTF.

The J gene is TRBJ1-4, the V gene TRBV3-1 (or the pseudogene TRBV3-2), with a possible D match to TRBD1 (6 bases). This CDR3 is 15 amino acids long. Trimming cost V 3 bases and J 0 bases, with 8 bases left between them. Per germline, CDR1 LGHDT and CDR2 YNNKEL (reference sequence). Here the CDR3 reads CASSHPGATNEKLFF. CDR3 in DNA: TGTGCCAGCAGCCACCCAGGGGCAACTAATGAAAAACTGTTTTTT.

This chain uses TRBV5-6 with TRBJ1-2; no definite D call. With 4 bases removed from V and 0 bases from J, the gap between germline ends came to 13 bases. CDR1 SGHDT and CDR2 YYEEEE come from the germline V gene. This CDR3 spans 15 amino acids. The CDR3 nucleotides are TGTGCCAGCAGCCCAGTTCCCGGGTCTAACTATGGCTACACCTTC. This sequence encodes CASSPVPGSNYGYTF.

The rearrangement links TRBV5-5 to TRBJ1-5; D not certain. Trimming pared 0 bases from V and 2 bases from J, leaving 9 bases between. The length of the CDR3 is 15 residues. Looked up from germline, CDR1 is SGHKS and CDR2 is YYEKEE (reference sequence). The CDR3: CASSLGATGNQPQHF. The CDR3 region has the DNA TGTGCCAGCAGCTTGGGTGCTACGGGCAATCAGCCCCAGCATTTT.

The chain employs TRBV30 and TRBJ1-3; D remains ambiguous. CDR3 length: 18 amino acids. V lost 0 bases to trimming and J lost 2 bases, with 20 bases between them. Germline V gives CDR1 GTSNPN, CDR2 SVGIG (reference sequence). DNA for the CDR3: TGTGCCTGGAGTGTACTAGGGAAACTATCGACTGCTGGAAACACCATATATTTT. Its translation: CAWSVLGKLSTAGNTIYF. The full variable domain, with the rest looked up from reference TRBV30 and TRBJ1-3, is SQTIHQWPATLVQPVGSPLSLECTVEGTSNPNLYWYRQAAGRGLQLLFYSVGIGQISSEVPQNLSASRPQDRQFILSSKKLLLSDSGFYLCAWSVLGKLSTAGNTIYFGEGSWLTVV.

V and J are TRBV7-2 and TRBJ1-6, with TRBD1 matching 7 bases. Germline trimming cut 3 bases from V and 7 bases from J; bases unmatched to any gene: 3. CDR1 SGHTA and CDR2 FQGNSA come from the germline V gene. The CDR3 consists of 14 residues. CDR3 sequence: CASSFGRGNSPLHF. The CDR3 nucleotides read TGTGCCAGCAGCTTTGGCAGGGGGAATTCACCCCTCCACTTT.

The chain links TRBV3-1 (or the pseudogene TRBV3-2) to TRBJ2-1, with 7 bases that match TRBD1. The trim removed 3 bases at V and 0 bases at J, leaving 8 bases unmatched. The length of the CDR3 is 17 residues. Germline V gene sequence: CDR1 LGHDT, CDR2 YNNKEL (reference sequence). CDR3 DNA: TGTGCCAGCAGCCATCTCGGACAGGTGAGCTCCTACAATGAGCAGTTCTTC. It specifies CASSHLGQVSSYNEQFF.

The V and J genes are TRBV7-2 and TRBJ1-2, with D possibly matching TRBD1 (6 bases). The germline CDR1 and CDR2 sequences are SGHTA and FQGNSA. The CDR3 is made up of 12 amino acids. V lost 5 bases and J 2 bases, leaving 6 bases between the germline ends. For the CDR3, the DNA is TGTGCCAGCAGCACAGGGAACTATGGCTACACCTTC. It is translated as CASSTGNYGYTF. Full variable domain (rest looked up from reference TRBV7-2 and TRBJ1-2): GAGVSQSPSNKVTEKGKDVELRCDPISGHTALYWYRQSLGQGLEFLIYFQGNSAPDKSGLPSDRFSAERTGGSVSTLTIQRTQQEDSAVYLCASSTGNYGYTFGSGTRLTVV.

The chain combines TRBV18 with TRBJ2-1; tentative D call: TRBD1 (5 bases). V was cut by 2 bases and J by 5 bases, with 10 bases left in between. This CDR3 is built from 14 residues. From germline, CDR1 is KGHSH and CDR2 LQKENI. The CDR3 loop is CASSPRQLNNEQFF. The CDR3 region has the DNA TGTGCCAGCTCACCAAGACAGCTCAACAATGAGCAGTTCTTC.